This entry lists 2 T cell receptor beta chains sequenced from one sample in a study of cytomegalovirus exposure and HLA in healthy donors. Amplification used 60 Vbeta primers and 13 Jbeta primers. Measured with immunoSEQ multiplex PCR; TCRdb has only the in-frame clones, and not every one. This repertoire includes approximately 140,000 clones. The sample was PBMCs. Receptors originate from a woman aged 40 to 49 in good health and CMV-seronegative.

The gene calls are TRBV9 and TRBJ1-3; 7 nucleotides line up with TRBD1. J gave up 1 base and V 1 base, and 11 bases lay outside the gene matches. Germline V gives CDR1 SGDLS, CDR2 YYNGEE. The CDR3 has 18 amino acids. The CDR3 reads CASSVSRGLSGSGNTIYF. In DNA, the CDR3 is TGTGCCAGCAGCGTATCCAGGGGGTTGTCGGGGTCTGGAAACACCATATATTTT.

The rearrangement joins TRBV14 to TRBJ1-1, with a possible D match to TRBD1 (5 bases). Germline V CDR1 and CDR2: SGHDN, FVKESK. The CDR3 is 18 amino acids. Trimming left V 2 bases short and J 2 bases short, with 21 bases between. Here the CDR3 reads CASSQPRGTRTGNTEAFF. The CDR3 coding sequence is TGTGCCAGCAGCCAACCTCGGGGGACCCGCACAGGCAACACTGAAGCTTTCTTT.